This T cell receptor (beta chain) was sequenced during a study of naive and memory T cell subsets. This clonotype was detected ten times or more. A UMI-containing oligonucleotide was joined by 3' ligation to the TCR cDNA template. This CDR3 spans 15 amino acids. Trimming took 4 bases from V and 4 from J, leaving 16 bases between them. From germline, CDR1 is SGHNT and CDR2 YYREEE (reference sequence). Ligated cDNA underwent four rounds of PCR with nested alpha and beta constant region primers and SP2. TCRdb reprocessed the 5' RACE reads with MiXCR, giving one entry per CDR3 protein. The repertoire has 57,000 or so distinct CDR3 sequences, approximately 7.2% of them found once; the top ten carry 9.7%.

J is TRBJ2-3 and V is TRBV5-4; D possibly corresponds to TRBD1 (7 bases). The sequence was collected from a male donor in good health. CDR3 bases: TGTGCCAGCAGCGTTGGTGGCAGGGGGGCAGATACGCAGTATTTT. It yields the protein CASSVGGRGADTQYF.